The entry that follows covers one T cell receptor (beta chain) sequence. This clone was seen once. This clone's antigen is unknown. The record has no base qualities; no much larger clone is one base away. This record comes from a study of early stage breast cancer tumors (dated by TCRdb to the late 2010s). As for the study more broadly: Of the 15 to 20 invasive breast tumors, twelve were found to be estrogen receptor-positive, progesterone receptor-positive and HER2-negative. Most of the 12 ER+/PR+/HER2- tumors were invasive ductal carcinomas, while the other four were invasive lobular carcinomas. The average read coverage per sample was roughly 10-fold. The samples as a whole yielded approximately 3,000,000 detected templates, corresponding to 950,000 to 1,300,000 unique clonotypes. Results the study describes overall, beyond this receptor: Greater similarity was observed between blood and normal breast repertoires than between blood and tumor repertoires, and tumor was distinguished from normal in about 85% of the 16 patients when each tissue was compared with blood. Compared with adjacent normal breast tissue, tumors had approximately 2.5-fold higher T cell density and higher clonality. Sequencing bulk genomic DNA from unsorted cells could not capture chain pairing or functional markers like CD4, CD8 and FOXP3. Enriched TCRB sequences shared across patients were found to be mostly commonly generated sequences that were unlikely to play an important role in the tumor microenvironment. Analysis by tumor subtype was prevented by the small cohort size.

V and J lose 4 bases and 2 bases, and a span of 18 bases separates them. The CDR3 contains 16 residues, cysteine and phenylalanine counted. Only the CDR3 portion is preserved as DNA: 48 bases, with reading frame beginning at the first base. Looking up the germline V gene yields CDR1 SGHAT and CDR2 FQNNGV. The study profiled bulk TCR beta-chain repertoires in matched peripheral blood, tumor and adjacent normal breast tissue taken from fewer than 20 patients with early-stage breast cancer. Before surgery, roughly 5-11 mL of whole blood was collected in EDTA tubes and processed within 2 hours. Ficoll-Paque centrifugation in SepMate-50 tubes was used to isolate peripheral blood mononuclear cells. PBMCs were cryopreserved in aliquots of roughly 1.8 to 4 million cells in about 90% FBS with about 10% DMSO and kept in liquid nitrogen. The Qiagen AllPrep DNA/RNA Mini kit was used for genomic DNA extraction.

Each sample was amplified in two independent genomic DNA replicates, using 0.5 to 0.6 ug for blood and around 1.5 ug for tumor or normal breast. Following the manufacturer's instructions, the ImmunoSeq Intro kit was used to carry out TCRB sequencing on genomic DNA. Multiplex PCR was run for 31 cycles using proprietary primers and spike-in control sequences for absolute quantification. Single-end 150-bp reads were used to sequence an 87-bp fragment spanning the CDR3 plus the flanking V and J genes. Seven samples, each with two replicates, were multiplexed per lane of an Illumina MiSeq using version 3.0 chemistry. Per the source publication's procedure: The vendor's proprietary pipeline handled the raw data processing, merging both replicates into a single result for each sample. A clonotype was defined as productive rearrangements that share the same V-gene family, CDR3 amino acid sequence and J-gene segment. Clonality was calculated as 1 minus the normalized Shannon entropy (Pielou evenness) of TCRB abundances. T cell density was estimated by dividing total templates by the number of input cells inferred from the DNA input amount. Recon was used with default parameters to estimate total repertoire diversity and clonality. Tumor-enriched clonotypes were defined as having over 0.1% abundance in tumor and at least 32-fold higher abundance than in normal breast. The immuneACCESS repertoire file appears here via TCRdb, limited to in-frame rearrangements. These files lack a portion of the clones; in checked studies, under half of the deficit traces to unresolved V genes, and the cause of the others is not known. That table gives V, J and clone size, and the DNA gave D and trimming. The sample table shows around 41,000 clones, and 55% to 75% are seen once. 5.5% to 8% of the sample rests with the top ten.

Recombination linked TRBV11-2 to TRBJ2-7; the D region possibly corresponds to TRBD1 (5 bases align). The source is a person aged 50-59 years with breast cancer. Source material: blood. The nucleotide sequence reads as follows: TGTGCCAGCAGCTCGAACCCCCAGGGCCCCACCTACGAGCAGTACTTC. Its amino acids are CASSSNPQGPTYEQYF.